This T cell receptor (beta chain) came from a study of blood T cell repertoires in COVID-19. Individuals drawn from under 30 US areas were about 18 to 95 years old. Participants' own reports of clinical history determined their cohort assignment. Two negative PCRs, clearance, or symptom resolution had been documented for recovered Cohort 3 donors. The germline gives CDR1 MNHNS, CDR2 SASEGT. The CDR3 length is 15 residues. The V gene end was trimmed by 2 bases and the J gene end by 8 bases; junction bases not matched to a gene: 6. Methods used by the authors: Reference gene primers were amplified, and this amplification served to estimate nucleated cell counts. The method was immunoSEQ multiplex PCR; TCRdb's version includes in-frame clones alone and lacks a portion of them. The DNA was the basis for D and trimming; V, J and clone size are from that table. The sample carries around 200,000 clones, just under 90% recorded once.

J is TRBJ1-6 and V is TRBV6-1, with TRBD1 matching 7 bases. The TCR was taken from a young man who had recovered from COVID-19. Sequenced material: PBMCs or T cells enriched from blood (not recorded which). This CDR3 reads CASSENTGDYSPLHF. The DNA of the CDR3 is TGTGCCAGCAGTGAAAATACAGGGGATTATTCACCCCTCCACTTT.